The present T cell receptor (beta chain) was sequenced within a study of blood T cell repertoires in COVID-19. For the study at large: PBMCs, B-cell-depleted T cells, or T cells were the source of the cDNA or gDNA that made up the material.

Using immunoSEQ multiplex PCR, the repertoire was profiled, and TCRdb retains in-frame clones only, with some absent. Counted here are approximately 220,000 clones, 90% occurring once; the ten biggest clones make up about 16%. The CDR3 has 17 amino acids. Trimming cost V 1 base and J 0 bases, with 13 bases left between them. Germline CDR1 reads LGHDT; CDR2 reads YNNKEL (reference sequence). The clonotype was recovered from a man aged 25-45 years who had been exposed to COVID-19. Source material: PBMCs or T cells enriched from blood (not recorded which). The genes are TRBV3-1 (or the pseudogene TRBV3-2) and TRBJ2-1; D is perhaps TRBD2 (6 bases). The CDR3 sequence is CASSQAGGASSYNEQFF. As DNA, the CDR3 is TGTGCCAGCAGCCAAGCGGGCGGGGCGAGCTCCTACAATGAGCAGTTCTTC.